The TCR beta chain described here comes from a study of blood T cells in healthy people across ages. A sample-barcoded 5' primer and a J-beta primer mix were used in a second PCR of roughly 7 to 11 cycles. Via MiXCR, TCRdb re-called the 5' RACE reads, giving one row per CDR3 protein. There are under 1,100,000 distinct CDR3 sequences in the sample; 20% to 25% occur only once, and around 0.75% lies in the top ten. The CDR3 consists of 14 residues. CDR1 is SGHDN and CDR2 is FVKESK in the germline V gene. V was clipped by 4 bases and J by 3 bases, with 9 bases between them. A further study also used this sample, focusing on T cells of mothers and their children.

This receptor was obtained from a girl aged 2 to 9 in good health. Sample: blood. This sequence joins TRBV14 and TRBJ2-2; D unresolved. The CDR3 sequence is CASSLMSDTGELFF. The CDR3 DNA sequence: TGTGCCAGCAGCCTAATGAGCGACACCGGGGAGCTGTTTTTT.